These 21 T cell receptor beta chains were all obtained from the same sample, sequenced in a study of T cell responses to AZD1222 COVID-19 vaccine. Clones were read by immunoSEQ multiplex PCR, and TCRdb kept only the in-frame ones, dropping some. The repertoire holds 65,000 to 95,000 clones, approximately 85% seen once, with approximately 13% in the top ten. This specimen was peripheral blood, taken on day 0 of AZD1222 vaccination. All receptors derive from an adult in good health.

The rearrangement joins TRBV3-1 (or the pseudogene TRBV3-2) to TRBJ1-5, with 7 bases lining up with TRBD1. The V and J ends lost 6 bases and 5 bases, in that order; junction bases with no gene match: 13. The CDR3 contains 16 residues. The germline gives CDR1 LGHDT, CDR2 YNNKEL (reference sequence). The CDR3 region has the DNA TGTGCCAGCAGTCAGAGAAACCAGGGGGAGGATCAGCCCCAGCATTTT. It is translated as CASSQRNQGEDQPQHF.

In DNA, the CDR3 is TGCGCCAGCAGCTCGGGACAGGTTGGGAACCAAGAGACCCAGTACTTC. This gives the protein CASSSGQVGNQETQYF. V usage is TRBV5-1 and J usage is TRBJ2-5; 8 bases are shared with TRBD1. V lost 3 bases, J lost 0 bases, and 7 bases stayed unmatched. The CDR3 runs 16 residues. CDR1 and CDR2 (germline): SGHRS, YFSETQ.

The chain joins TRBV7-2 to TRBJ2-7; possible D gene TRBD2, 5 bases. Germline V lookup: CDR1 SGHTA, CDR2 FQGNSA. V was cut by 1 base and J by 2 bases, with 12 bases left in between. This CDR3 is built from 15 residues. This chain's CDR3 is CASSLGRPYTYEQYF. The CDR3 nucleotides read TGTGCCAGCAGCTTAGGGAGGCCTTACACCTACGAGCAGTACTTC.

The rearrangement joins TRBV6-5 to TRBJ1-5; D not resolved. V lost 0 bases to trimming and J lost 0 bases, with 6 bases between them. Germline V lookup: CDR1 MNHEY, CDR2 SVGAGI. The CDR3 is 15 amino acids. The CDR3 sequence: CASSYSGSSNQPQHF. As DNA, the CDR3 is TGTGCCAGCAGTTACTCAGGGTCTAGCAATCAGCCCCAGCATTTT.

The gene calls are TRBV28 and TRBJ1-4; D uncertain. V lost 7 bases to trimming and J lost 8 bases, with 11 bases between them. CDR1 is MDHEN and CDR2 is SYDVKM in the germline V gene. This CDR3 contains 12 residues. The CDR3 loop is CASMGSQEKLFF. The CDR3 nucleotides are TGTGCCAGCATGGGGAGCCAGGAAAAACTGTTTTTT.

The rearrangement links TRBV6-5 to TRBJ1-6; weak D call: TRBD1 (6 bases). Trimming cost V 5 bases and J 11 bases, with 13 bases left between them. Germline assignment: CDR1 MNHEY and CDR2 SVGAGI. This CDR3 is built from 13 residues. The CDR3 spells CASSQGSQAPLHF. In DNA form, the CDR3 reads TGTGCCAGCAGTCAGGGGTCTCAGGCACCCCTCCACTTT.

CDR3 loop: CASSPPGLAVHEQFF. The CDR3, as DNA: TGTGCCAGCAGTCCTCCGGGACTAGCGGTGCATGAGCAGTTCTTC. The genes are TRBV28 and TRBJ2-1; TRBD2 matches at 11 bases. The CDR3 loop spans 15 amino acids. The germline gives CDR1 MDHEN, CDR2 SYDVKM. After removal of 5 bases from V and 8 bases from J, the junction contained 8 bases not matched to a gene.

This clone came up a few times. The chain uses TRBV19 and TRBJ2-1; D ambiguous. Germline CDR1 LNHDA, CDR2 SQIVND (reference sequence). V gave up 0 bases and J gave up 6 bases, with 6 bases separating them. This CDR3 contains 13 residues. This CDR3 is CASSIDLSNEQFF. The CDR3 nucleotides are TGTGCCAGTAGTATAGATCTAAGCAATGAGCAGTTCTTC.

The V and J genes are TRBV7-3 and TRBJ2-5; D gene unclear. Deletions cut 2 bases from V and 2 bases from J, with 6 bases between. Germline-derived CDR1 and CDR2 are SGHTA and FQGTGA. The CDR3 is 13 amino acids. CDR3 loop: CASSLWGQETQYF. CDR3 coding DNA: TGTGCCAGCAGCTTATGGGGTCAAGAGACCCAGTACTTC.

The chain is built from TRBV5-1 and TRBJ2-5; D is uncertain. In germline, CDR1 is SGHRS, CDR2 YFSETQ. The CDR3 consists of 13 residues. V shed 5 bases and J shed 4 bases, with 12 bases lying between them. CDR3 sequence (DNA): TGCGCCAGCAGTCCTAACGATGGAGAGACCCAGTACTTC. Its protein is CASSPNDGETQYF.

The chain links TRBV30 to TRBJ2-7; 8 bases are a match to TRBD2. The length of the CDR3 is 13 residues. From germline, CDR1 is GTSNPN and CDR2 SVGIG (reference sequence). Trimming took 5 bases from V and 4 from J; bases not matched to a gene: 7. CDR3 nucleotides: TGTGCCTGGTCGCGGGAGGCTTGGTACGAGCAGTACTTC. Amino acids: CAWSREAWYEQYF. Filled out from reference TRBV30 and TRBJ2-7, the complete variable domain reads SQTIHQWPATLVQPVGSPLSLECTVEGTSNPNLYWYRQAAGRGLQLLFYSVGIGQISSEVPQNLSASRPQDRQFILSSKKLLLSDSGFYLCAWSREAWYEQYFGPGTRLTVT.

The J gene is TRBJ1-5, the V gene TRBV4-3; D ambiguous. The V end was cut by 1 base, the J end by 3 bases, with 7 bases between. Germline loops: CDR1 LGHNA, CDR2 YSLEER. The CDR3 spans 14 residues. The CDR3 nucleotides read TGCGCCAGCAGCCAAGTAGTAAACAATCAGCCCCAGCATTTT. Amino acid sequence: CASSQVVNNQPQHF.

The rearrangement joins TRBV4-1 to TRBJ1-2; 8 nucleotides agree with TRBD1. Germline CDR1 and CDR2: MGHRA and YSYEKL. This CDR3 region has 18 residues. The V segment lost 4 bases and the J segment 0 bases; nucleotides outside the gene matches: 13. The CDR3 DNA reads as TGCGCCAGCAGCCCTTCTTCCACCGTACAGGGGGCTAACTATGGCTACACCTTC. This translates into CASSPSSTVQGANYGYTF.

For the CDR3, the DNA is TGCGCCAGCAGCTTGGTGTCAGGGGAAAATGAAAAACTGTTTTTT. This sequence encodes CASSLVSGENEKLFF. This chain connects TRBV5-1 to TRBJ1-4, with a possible D match to TRBD1 (6 bases). Between the trimmed V and J ends, which lost 0 bases and 5 bases, there was a span of 11 bases. The CDR3 spans 15 residues. In germline, CDR1 is SGHRS, CDR2 YFSETQ.

The V call is TRBV28, the J call TRBJ1-6; tentative D call: TRBD1 (5 bases). Trimming stripped 6 bases from V and 9 bases from J, with 21 bases between. This CDR3 spans 16 amino acids. Germline CDR1 is MDHEN and CDR2 is SYDVKM. In DNA form, the CDR3 reads TGTGCCAGCAGACCAACCCCCGCCAGGGTTAGTTCACCCCTCCACTTT. Protein: CASRPTPARVSSPLHF.

V gene TRBV19 combines with J gene TRBJ1-2; 10 positions agree with TRBD1. The V gene's germline CDR1 is LNHDA and CDR2 SQIVND (reference sequence). Trimming took 7 bases from V and 6 from J; bases not matched to a gene: 11. This CDR3 spans 15 amino acids. CDR3 amino acids: CASTRTTGGRNGYTF. In nucleotides, the CDR3 is TGTGCCAGTACGAGGACGACAGGGGGCCGGAATGGCTACACCTTC.

The gene calls are TRBV20-1 and TRBJ2-7; D remains ambiguous. Deletions cut 6 bases from V and 4 bases from J, with 7 bases between. The CDR3 has 10 residues. Germline V CDR1 and CDR2: DFQATT, SNEGSKA (reference sequence). Written as DNA, the CDR3 is TGCAGTGCGGCGGAGTACGAGCAGTACTTC. Protein sequence: CSAAEYEQYF.

This sequence joins TRBV20-1 and TRBJ1-2, with D possibly TRBD1 on 5 matching bases. Germline values: CDR1 DFQATT, CDR2 SNEGSKA (reference sequence). Trimming shortened V by 3 bases and J by 0 bases, and 14 bases separated the two germline ends. The length of the CDR3 is 15 residues. CDR3 nucleotide sequence: TGCAGTGCTAGTTCCGACGGGGCAGCTAACTATGGCTACACCTTC. Protein product: CSASSDGAANYGYTF.

The V call is TRBV2, the J call TRBJ2-1; 13 bases map to TRBD2. Trimming cost V 4 bases and J 9 bases; bases outside gene matches: 6. The CDR3 consists of 15 residues. Per germline, CDR1 SNHLY and CDR2 FYNNEI. Written as DNA, the CDR3 is TGTGCCAGCAGTGGTGGGACTAGCGGGGTCGGTGAGCAGTTCTTC. Protein product: CASSGGTSGVGEQFF.

The genes are TRBV4-3 and TRBJ2-1; 9 positions agree with TRBD1. Germline CDR1 reads LGHNA; CDR2 reads YSLEER. The length of the CDR3 is 15 residues. Losses at the gene ends were 3 bases for V and 8 bases for J; bases not matched to a gene: 8. The CDR3 DNA is TGCGCCAGCAGCCAGCTGACAGGGGACAGGGATGAGCAGTTCTTC. It yields the protein CASSQLTGDRDEQFF.

The chain has TRBV7-9 and TRBJ1-3; 10 bases match TRBD1. After removal of 5 bases from V and 8 bases from J, the junction contained 3 bases not matched to a gene. Germline CDR1 SEHNR, CDR2 FQNEAQ (reference sequence). The CDR3 is 13 residues long. The CDR3 loop is CASSMGTGDTIYF. CDR3 sequence (DNA): TGTGCCAGCAGCATGGGGACAGGGGACACCATATATTTT.